This is a list of T cell receptor beta chains from one sample in a study of cytomegalovirus exposure and HLA in healthy donors. Measured with immunoSEQ multiplex PCR; TCRdb has only the in-frame clones, and not every one. The sample includes approximately 150,000 clones, 79% of them seen just once. Sequenced material: PBMCs. These receptors were obtained from a man aged 50-59 years in good health and CMV-seropositive. The CDR3 runs from the conserved cysteine through the conserved F or W. D genes are given only for firm matches. Clone sizes are given selectively: once, few, many, or a class where the clone is expanded.

j_call	clone_size	d_call	v_call	cdr3_aa	cdr3_nt
TRBJ1-2	few	TRBD1	TRBV5-4	CASSSHGQGNYGYTF	TGTGCCAGCAGCTCCCACGGACAGGGCAACTATGGCTACACCTTC
TRBJ2-3	-	TRBD2	TRBV7-6	CASSFPSGGLDTQYF	TGTGCCAGCAGCTTCCCTAGCGGAGGGTTGGATACGCAGTATTTT
TRBJ2-7	-	-	TRBV27	CASSFWGQSYEQYF	TGTGCCAGCAGTTTTTGGGGACAAAGCTACGAGCAGTACTTC
TRBJ2-1	-	-	TRBV7-3	CASSPPGRVARNEQFF	TGTGCCAGCAGCCCACCTGGGCGGGTCGCTAGGAATGAGCAGTTCTTC
TRBJ2-7	-	TRBD2	TRBV7-8	CASSPRRSGSYEQYF	TGTGCCAGCAGCCCGCGGCGTAGCGGGAGTTACGAGCAGTACTTC
TRBJ1-2	-	TRBD1	TRBV28	CASSGQGYPNYGYTF	TGTGCCAGCAGTGGACAGGGATATCCCAACTATGGCTACACCTTC
TRBJ2-3	-	-	TRBV6-1	CASSGVVRGDTQYF	TGTGCCAGCAGTGGTGTAGTTAGGGGAGATACGCAGTATTTT
TRBJ2-7	-	-	TRBV28	CASRTGHSYEQYF	TGTGCCAGCAGGACAGGACACTCCTACGAGCAGTACTTC
TRBJ2-2	-	-	TRBV5-1	CASSLSQANTGELFF	TGCGCCAGCAGCTTGTCCCAGGCGAACACCGGGGAGCTGTTTTTT
TRBJ1-3	-	TRBD1	TRBV2	CASRRTGGVTGNTIYF	TGTGCCAGCAGGAGGACAGGGGGCGTAACTGGAAACACCATATATTTT
TRBJ2-5	-	TRBD1	TRBV18	CASSPSQTGGETQYF	TGTGCCAGCTCACCATCTCAGACAGGGGGAGAGACCCAGTACTTC
TRBJ1-5	-	-	TRBV28	CASRGSLLWGNQPQHF	TGTGCCAGCAGGGGCTCACTGCTGTGGGGCAATCAGCCCCAGCATTTT
TRBJ1-5	-	-	TRBV25-1	CASSKADSNQPQHF	TGTGCCAGCAGTAAAGCGGATAGCAATCAGCCCCAGCATTTT
TRBJ2-1	-	-	TRBV5-1	CASSLRQGPYNEQFF	TGCGCCAGCAGCTTGCGGCAGGGGCCTTACAATGAGCAGTTCTTC
TRBJ2-2	-	-	TRBV21-1	CASSKGGGADCTGELFF	TGTGCCAGCAGCAAAGGAGGGGGCGCCGATTGCACCGGGGAGCTGTTTTTT
TRBJ2-7	-	TRBD2	TRBV18	CASSPGTLAGGEEQYF	TGTGCCAGCTCACCCGGAACCCTAGCGGGCGGCGAGGAGCAGTACTTC